The next 17 T cell receptor beta chains were all read from a single sample in a study of type 1 regulatory T cells. Study results and caveats: Type 1 regulatory T cells had a more restricted TCR repertoire than non-type 1 regulatory T cells.

These receptors are not linked to any known antigen. TCRdb analysed the reads with MiXCR anew, one entry per CDR3 protein. The sample includes around 5,700 distinct CDR3 sequences, more than 30% of them seen just once. The sequenced material came from cultured type 1 regulatory T (Tr1) cells, either the whole culture or a sorted fraction (not recorded which). These receptors were taken from a human donor in good health.

The chain couples TRBV27 to TRBJ2-3; the D call may be TRBD1 or TRBD2 (5 bases each). Germline lookup yields CDR1 MNHEY and CDR2 SMNVEV (reference sequence). The V gene lost 6 bases and the J gene lost 0 bases, with 16 bases spanning the gap. The CDR3 is 16 amino acids. The CDR3 loop reads CASSQVPGLSTDTQYF. DNA of the CDR3: TGTGCCAGCAGCCAAGTCCCGGGGCTGAGCACAGATACGCAGTATTTT.

The chain recombines TRBV18 with TRBJ2-7; the match to TRBD1 covers 8 bases. In germline, CDR1 is KGHSH, CDR2 LQKENI. CDR3 length: 16 amino acids. Trimming removed 5 bases from V and 0 bases from J; junction bases left unmatched: 9. DNA of the CDR3: TGTGCCAGCTCATTACAGGGGGAATGGATCTCCTACGAGCAGTACTTC. Translated: CASSLQGEWISYEQYF. The variable domain in full, completed from reference TRBV18 and TRBJ2-7, reads NAGVMQNPRHLVRRRGQEARLRCSPMKGHSHVYWYRQLPEEGLKFMVYLQKENIIDESGMPKERFSAEFPKEGPSILRIQQVVRGDSAAYFCASSLQGEWISYEQYFGPGTRLTVT.

This clonotype was recorded only once. This likely comes from a read error, as the CDR3 has no conserved phenylalanine or tryptophan at its end. The V gene is TRBV20-1, the J gene TRBJ2-3; tentative D call: TRBD2 (5 bases). Germline CDR1 is DFQATT and CDR2 is SNEGSKA (reference sequence). Trimming removed 3 bases at V and 4 bases at J, with 14 bases between. This CDR3 contains 14 residues. Written as DNA, the CDR3 is TGCAGTGCTAGCCCGCCCGTGAGGGCAGATACGCAGTATTAT. It specifies CSASPPVRADTQYY.

The chain recombines TRBV11-2 with TRBJ1-2; 7 nucleotides match TRBD1. The length of the CDR3 is 14 residues. V dropped 1 base and J dropped 4; count of bases not matched to a gene: 3. The germline gives CDR1 SGHAT, CDR2 FQNNGV. CDR3 DNA sequence: TGTGCCAGCAGCTTAGTTACAGGGGCCTATGGCTACACCTTC. Translation: CASSLVTGAYGYTF.

By sample share, this clonotype is medium-sized. V usage is TRBV7-2 and J usage is TRBJ2-7; D may be TRBD2 (6 bases). From germline, CDR1 is SGHTA and CDR2 FQGNSA. The V gene lost 5 bases and the J gene lost 2 bases, with 10 bases spanning the gap. The CDR3 is made up of 13 amino acids. Written as DNA, the CDR3 is TGTGCCAGCAGCCGGAGGGCCGCCTACGAGCAGTACTTC. It is translated as CASSRRAAYEQYF.

Within the sample, this clonotype is medium-sized (0.01 to 0.1%). This chain links TRBV5-1 with TRBJ1-1; tentative D call: TRBD1 (5 bases). Germline V gene sequence: CDR1 SGHRS, CDR2 YFSETQ. This CDR3 is built from 13 residues. Trimming left V 0 bases short and J 4 bases short, with 7 bases between. In DNA form, the CDR3 reads TGCGCCAGCAGCTTGGACGGGGCCACTGAAGCTTTCTTT. It codes for CASSLDGATEAFF.

By its share, this clonotype is large. V is TRBV7-2 and J is TRBJ2-7, with D hard to call. The CDR3 has 12 residues. V was cut by 2 bases and J by 7 bases, with 9 bases left in between. Germline assignment: CDR1 SGHTA and CDR2 FQGNSA. CDR3 amino acids: CASSLRVGEQYF. CDR3 nucleotide sequence: TGTGCCAGCAGCTTAAGGGTGGGGGAGCAGTACTTC.

In regard to this clonotype: This may come from a read error, since a much larger clone is one base off. The chain links TRBV12-3 or TRBV12-4 to TRBJ2-7, with 7 nucleotides matching TRBD2. V lost 7 bases to trimming and J lost 0 bases; unmatched junction nucleotides: 6. CDR3 length equals 14 residues. CDR3 coding DNA: TGTGCCAGCAAACTAGCGAGTCTCTCCTACGAGCAGTACTTC. Translated, it gives CASKLASLSYEQYF.

The J gene is TRBJ2-5, the V gene TRBV10-3; 11 nucleotides agree with TRBD2. V gave up 6 bases and J gave up 1 base; unmatched junction bases: 4. CDR1 and CDR2 from the germline V gene are ENHRY and SYGVKD. The CDR3 is 15 residues long. CDR3 sequence: CAIRGTSGVQETQYF. CDR3 sequence (DNA): TGTGCCATCAGGGGGACTAGCGGAGTCCAAGAGACCCAGTACTTC.

CDR3: CASSLRLAGGGKNTQYF. The CDR3 DNA reads as TGCGCCAGCAGCTTGAGACTAGCGGGAGGGGGGAAGAATACGCAGTATTTT. V and J are TRBV5-1 and TRBJ2-3; 14 nucleotides agree with TRBD2. CDR1 is SGHRS and CDR2 is YFSETQ in the germline V gene. Trimming at V came to 1 base and at J to 7 bases, leaving 8 bases not matched to a gene. The CDR3 is 17 amino acids. Supplemented by reference TRBV5-1 and TRBJ2-3, the full variable domain reads KAGVTQTPRYLIKTRGQQVTLSCSPISGHRSVSWYQQTPGQGLQFLFEYFSETQRNKGNFPGRFSGRQFSNSRSEMNVSTLELGDSALYLCASSLRLAGGGKNTQYFGPGTRLTVL.

By sample share, this clonotype is medium-sized. The genes are TRBV9 and TRBJ1-1; TRBD1 might be the D (5 bases). Trimming took off 3 bases at V and 1 base at J, with 10 bases between the two ends. CDR1 SGDLS and CDR2 YYNGEE come from the germline V gene. The CDR3 runs 14 residues. This CDR3 reads CASSALQGNTEAFF. In DNA form, the CDR3 reads TGTGCCAGCAGCGCCCTTCAGGGGAACACTGAAGCTTTCTTT. Drawing the rest from reference TRBV9 and TRBJ1-1, the complete variable domain is DSGVTQTPKHLITATGQRVTLRCSPRSGDLSVYWYQQSLDQGLQFLIQYYNGEERAKGNILERFSAQQFPDLHSELNLSSLELGDSALYFCASSALQGNTEAFFGQGTRLTVV.

The chain couples TRBV7-9 to TRBJ2-7, with TRBD2 matching 11 bases. CDR3 length: 14 amino acids. CDR1 and CDR2 from the germline V gene are SEHNR and FQNEAQ (reference sequence). V lost 0 bases to trimming and J lost 7 bases; unmatched junction nucleotides: 2. CDR3 protein: CASSLALAGGEQYF. The CDR3 DNA follows: TGTGCCAGCAGCTTAGCCCTAGCGGGAGGTGAGCAGTACTTC.

This clonotype was observed a handful of times. The chain employs TRBV7-2 and TRBJ2-7; no clear D gene. Germline assignment: CDR1 SGHTA and CDR2 FQGNSA. The CDR3 consists of 13 residues. V was pared by 0 bases and J by 9 bases, with 12 bases between. CDR3 DNA sequence: TGTGCCAGCAGCTTAGCTGGTGGTACGGGGCAGTACTTC. Protein: CASSLAGGTGQYF.

CDR3 DNA: TGTGCCACCAGTGATGGGTTAGCGGAGTACTACAATGAGCAGTTCTTC. Protein sequence: CATSDGLAEYYNEQFF. The gene calls are TRBV24-1 and TRBJ2-1, with a weak D call TRBD2 (6 bases). Germline-derived CDR1 and CDR2 are KGHDR and SFDVKD. The germline V and J ends were trimmed by 3 bases and 3 bases, with 14 bases remaining between them. The length of the CDR3 is 16 residues.

In its sample, this clonotype was seen many times. This chain joins TRBV10-1 and TRBJ2-1; D is uncertain. Germline loops: CDR1 WNHNN, CDR2 SYGVQD (reference sequence). Trimming removed 2 bases from V and 0 bases from J, with 8 bases in between. The length of the CDR3 is 15 residues. The DNA for the CDR3 is TGCGCCAGCAGTGAGGAAACTAACTCCTACAATGAGCAGTTCTTC. Residues: CASSEETNSYNEQFF.

The chain has TRBV28 and TRBJ2-7, with D possibly TRBD2 on 6 matching bases. The CDR3 covers 14 residues. Germline V gene lookup returns CDR1 MDHEN and CDR2 SYDVKM. Trimming stripped 0 bases from V and 4 bases from J, with 10 bases between. The CDR3 nucleotides are TGTGCCAGCAGTTTATGGGGCGGGAAATACGAGCAGTACTTC. The encoded protein is CASSLWGGKYEQYF.

This clonotype is termed large (0.1 to 1%). The rearrangement links TRBV7-2 to TRBJ2-7, with 9 bases aligning to TRBD2. Germline trimming cut 0 bases from V and 1 base from J; bases unmatched to any gene: 4. Germline V lookup: CDR1 SGHTA, CDR2 FQGNSA. This CDR3 spans 16 amino acids. The CDR3 sequence: CASSLAAGGSSYEQYF. CDR3 coding DNA: TGTGCCAGCAGCTTAGCAGCGGGAGGTTCGTCCTACGAGCAGTACTTC.